This TCR beta chain was identified during a study of blood T cell repertoires in COVID-19. As for the study in general: Acute and convalescent COVID-19 samples came from the United States, Italy and Spain. The cDNA or gDNA used as material had been derived from T cells, B-cell-depleted T cells, or PBMCs.

V was pared by 0 bases and J by 3 bases, with 8 bases between. From germline, CDR1 is MNHNS and CDR2 SASEGT. CDR3 length: 14 amino acids. Study processing details: Reference gene primer amplification yielded estimated nucleated cell counts. Method: immunoSEQ multiplex PCR; TCRdb's copy keeps in-frame clones and lacks some. The V and J calls and clone size come from that table; D and trimming were worked out from the DNA. The sample has approximately 60,000 clones, 60% to 80% seen once. The chain uses TRBV6-1 and TRBJ1-1; no clear D. The sequencing input was peripheral blood. This TCR derives from a man in his 60s with acute or convalescent COVID-19. The CDR3: CASSEAYQDTEAFF. The CDR3 DNA reads TGTGCCAGCAGTGAAGCCTACCAGGACACTGAAGCTTTCTTT.